This T cell receptor (beta chain) was obtained from a study of regulatory T cells in long-lasting Graves disease listed by TCRdb under 2021. Regarding the complete study: Persistent Graves' disease meant more than 5 years of antithyroid drug treatment with TSH receptor autoantibodies that stayed positive. Persistent Graves' disease patients were compared with newly diagnosed Graves' disease patients by peripheral blood TCR sequencing and RNA sequencing. TCR sequencing covered approximately 13 persistent and roughly 20 newly diagnosed Graves' disease patients, some 33 samples in total. The study was registered as a clinical trial and conducted in China. Antithyroid drugs had been taken for approximately 9.5 years on average by persistent Graves' disease patients in the clinical cohort. General findings and caveats noted by the study authors: Sequencing and analysis were limited to the TCR beta chain. Patients with persistent disease shared more public clonotypes (about 2,700) than newly diagnosed patients did (around 930). The study examined only peripheral blood because the primary lesion, thyroid tissue, could not be accessed. Persistent Graves' disease patients showed lower TCR Shannon entropy and fewer highly expanded clones than newly diagnosed patients, suggesting clonal expansion. As a limitation, the authors acknowledged that the small sample size may reduce accuracy.

The time point label on this specimen signifies: persistent/refractory GD, antithyroid drugs over 5 years with positive TRAb. For both TCR sequencing and RNA sequencing, RNA was extracted from PBMCs using TRIzol. The diagnosis of Graves' disease was made according to American Thyroid Association guidelines. Recruitment of patients was carried out at an endocrinology department in Xi'an, China. From each patient, around 9.3 milliliters of peripheral blood was collected into an EDTA anticoagulant tube. Ficoll Paque Plus density gradient separation was used to isolate PBMCs, and no further T cell sorting was done. An Agilent 2100 Bioanalyzer and agarose gel were used to assess RNA quality, and a NanoDrop 2000 was used to measure RNA concentration. Library prep was done by multiplex PCR. TCRdb shows the sequencer as Illumina HiSeq 4000. To build TCR beta libraries, CDR3 regions were amplified by Arm-PCR using iRepertoire HTBI primers. PCR products were gel purified before sequencing. The study's processing was this. Across samples, fewer than 70 TRBV and 13 to 15 TRBJ segments were identified and used for gene usage analysis of CDR3 amino acid clonotypes. Filtered high-quality paired reads were merged into contigs using COPE and FqMerger. BLAST was used to align contigs to the IMGT TRBV, TRBD and TRBJ reference genes, and CDR3 was defined following IMGT. Any clonotype with a frequency above 0.1% was classified as a highly expanded clone. Shannon entropy was used to measure repertoire diversity, and the Gini coefficient was used to measure V-J evenness. A clonotype found in more than one individual was treated as public. The public reads were run again by TCRdb, first through fastp at Q25 and then through MiXCR, and only productive beta chains were kept. Every entry covers one CDR3 protein and lists the most common genes and DNA from its rows. What appears here as the V and J calls and clone size reflects TCRdb's work, not the paper's. This sample has 350,000 to 450,000 distinct CDR3 sequences in its table, and approximately 25% of those were observed once. The biggest ten clones account for approximately 28% of the sample.

In regard to this clonotype: Its antigen remains unidentified. No base quality information exists; no much larger clone differs at one position.

Sequencing was performed on peripheral blood mononuclear cells (PBMCs), taken when the disease was refractory, from a patient treated with antithyroid drugs. The receptor's source is a woman aged 35 to 49 with Graves disease. Donor details come from another sample of the same person, matched by shared clones.

The DNA sequence is TGTGCCAGCAGTTTGTACCCTCCCTATAATTCACCCCTCCACTTT. Its translation is CASSLYPPYNSPLHF. The chain uses TRBV27 and TRBJ1-6; the D gene lacks a confident call. The germline ends are 8 bases apart after V is trimmed by 3 bases and J by 2 bases. From a lookup of the germline V gene (reference sequence), CDR1 and CDR2 are MNHEY and SMNVEV. Measured from the cysteine to the phenylalanine, the CDR3 is 15 residues long. Just the 45-base CDR3 DNA is kept, in frame starting at base 1.